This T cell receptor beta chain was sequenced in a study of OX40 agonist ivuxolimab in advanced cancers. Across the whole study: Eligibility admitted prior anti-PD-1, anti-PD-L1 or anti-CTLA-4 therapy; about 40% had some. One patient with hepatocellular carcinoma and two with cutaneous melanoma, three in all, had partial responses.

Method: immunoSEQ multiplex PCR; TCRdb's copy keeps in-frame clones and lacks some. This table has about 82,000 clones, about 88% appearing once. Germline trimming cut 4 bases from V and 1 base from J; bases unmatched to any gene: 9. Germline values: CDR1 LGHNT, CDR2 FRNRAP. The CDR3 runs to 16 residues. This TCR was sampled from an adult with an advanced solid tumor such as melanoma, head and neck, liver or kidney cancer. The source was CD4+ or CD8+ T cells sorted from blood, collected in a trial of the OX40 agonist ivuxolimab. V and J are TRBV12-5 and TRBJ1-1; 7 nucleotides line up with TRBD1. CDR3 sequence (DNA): TGTGCTAGTGGTTGGATACCGGGACAGAGGAACACTGAAGCTTTCTTT. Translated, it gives CASGWIPGQRNTEAFF.